Shown below are 29 T cell receptor beta chains from a single sample sequenced in a study of spatial heterogeneity in lung cancer. Study conclusions and caveats: Within tumors, counts of expanded alpha and beta TCRs tracked tumor mutation counts.

TCRdb re-called the 5' RACE reads with MiXCR, one entry per CDR3 protein. The repertoire has around 100,000 distinct CDR3 sequences, about 4.4% of them found once; the top ten carry 21%. These receptors have no identified antigens. Indicated time point: sample taken at primary tumor resection. The input for sequencing was lung tumor tissue, taken at surgery. These receptors were collected from a male donor with early-stage non-small cell lung cancer.

Many counts were recorded for this clonotype. This chain uses TRBV27 with TRBJ2-7; a possible D gene is TRBD2 (5 bases). CDR1 and CDR2 from the germline V gene are MNHEY and SMNVEV (reference sequence). CDR3 size: 15 residues. Trimming took off 3 bases at V and 2 bases at J, with 14 bases between the two ends. The CDR3 sequence: CASSLRGKTAYEQYF. The CDR3 coding sequence is TGTGCCAGCAGTTTGCGAGGGAAGACCGCCTACGAGCAGTACTTC.

Only a few counts were recorded for this clonotype. CDR3 nucleotides: TGTGCCAGCAGTCGAGAATTACAGGGTAGGATCGACTACGAGCAGTACTTC. It specifies CASSRELQGRIDYEQYF. V gene TRBV4-2 combines with J gene TRBJ2-7; D possibly corresponds to TRBD1 (6 bases). Germline-derived CDR1 and CDR2 are LGHNA and YNFKEQ. Trimming removed 6 bases at V and 3 bases at J, with 24 bases between. The CDR3 sequence is 17 residues long.

This clonotype was seen at least ten times. The genes are TRBV25-1 and TRBJ2-7; 8 nucleotides agree with TRBD2. This CDR3 region has 14 residues. Trimming at V came to 3 bases and at J to 3 bases, leaving 4 bases not matched to a gene. CDR1 is MGHDK and CDR2 is SYGVNS in the germline V gene. The CDR3: CASSESGSLYEQYF. The DNA of the CDR3 is TGTGCCAGCAGTGAGAGCGGGAGCCTCTACGAGCAGTACTTC.

Many counts were recorded for this clonotype. This chain uses TRBV20-1 with TRBJ2-7, with 11 bases identical to TRBD2. CDR1 and CDR2 from the germline V gene are DFQATT and SNEGSKA (reference sequence). This CDR3 spans 16 amino acids. V shed 0 bases and J 7 bases; nucleotides not matched to a gene: 11. CDR3 amino acids: CSARDPIAGGPREQYF. CDR3 sequence (DNA): TGCAGTGCTAGAGATCCCATAGCGGGAGGGCCTCGAGAGCAGTACTTC.

This clonotype has ten or more counts. V is TRBV4-1 and J is TRBJ1-5; TRBD1 aligns across 12 bases. CDR1 MGHRA and CDR2 YSYEKL come from the germline V gene. After removal of 5 bases from V and 4 bases from J, the junction contained 9 bases not matched to a gene. CDR3 size: 17 residues. The CDR3 protein is CASSSQPGQGANQPQHF. The CDR3 DNA reads as TGCGCCAGCAGCTCCCAGCCGGGACAGGGGGCGAATCAGCCCCAGCATTTT.

This clonotype was found many times. The rearrangement uses TRBV20-1 and TRBJ1-1; possibly TRBD1 for D (5 bases). Germline-derived CDR1 and CDR2 are DFQATT and SNEGSKA (reference sequence). V was clipped by 1 base and J by 4 bases, with 13 bases between them. The CDR3 is 14 residues long. CDR3 nucleotide sequence: TGCAGTGCTAGAGCTCAAGGGGTGGTCACTGAAGCTTTCTTT. This codes for CSARAQGVVTEAFF.

This clonotype was seen once. A much larger clonotype is one base distant, so this may be a read error. The chain uses TRBV7-6 and TRBJ2-2; the D call may be TRBD1 or TRBD2 (5 bases each). Germline CDR1 reads SGHVS; CDR2 reads FNYEAQ. V was cut by 5 bases and J by 10 bases, with 17 bases left in between. This CDR3 has 14 residues. This CDR3 reads CASSPRGAHVELFF. The CDR3 DNA sequence: TGTGCCAGCAGCCCAAGAGGGGCCCACGTGGAGCTGTTTTTT.

This clonotype was seen repeatedly, ten times or more. The rearrangement links TRBV12-3 or TRBV12-4 to TRBJ2-1; no clear D. The CDR3 consists of 13 residues. V was cut by 6 bases and J by 4 bases, with 10 bases left in between. The CDR3 DNA reads TGTGCCAGCAGACCAATAGAATACAATGAGCAGTTCTTC. It yields the protein CASRPIEYNEQFF.

This clonotype was detected ten times or more. The chain has TRBV7-9 and TRBJ1-1, with 11 positions matching TRBD1. Germline-derived CDR1 and CDR2 are SEHNR and FQNEAQ (reference sequence). The CDR3 extends over 15 amino acids. The ends lost 3 bases at V and 6 bases at J; junction bases unmatched: 6. The CDR3 DNA reads TGTGCCAGCAGCTTCCGGACAGGGGGCGCCTCTGAAGCTTTCTTT. It codes for CASSFRTGGASEAFF.

This clonotype was counted ten times or more. V is TRBV5-6 and J is TRBJ2-7; D is unclear. CDR1 is SGHDT and CDR2 is YYEEEE in the germline V gene. Trimming took off 2 bases at V and 5 bases at J, with 8 bases between the two ends. CDR3 length equals 12 residues. The CDR3 DNA follows: TGTGCCAGCAGCTTAGTTGCCCACGAGCAGTACTTC. This gives the protein CASSLVAHEQYF.

This clonotype was detected many times. The V call is TRBV7-9, the J call TRBJ1-1; 7 positions match TRBD1. CDR3 size: 14 residues. Germline values: CDR1 SEHNR, CDR2 FQNEAQ (reference sequence). J gave up 5 bases and V 7 bases, and 10 bases lay outside the gene matches. CDR3 residues: CASTLSTGLTEAFF. The DNA for the CDR3 is TGTGCCAGCACCCTATCGACAGGGTTGACTGAAGCTTTCTTT. Looking up the rest from reference TRBV7-9 and TRBJ1-1 gives the full variable domain: DTGVSQNPRHKITKRGQNVTFRCDPISEHNRLYWYRQTLGQGPEFLTYFQNEAQLEKSRLLSDRFSAERPKGSFSTLEIQRTEQGDSAMYLCASTLSTGLTEAFFGQGTRLTVV.

The V call is TRBV9, the J call TRBJ1-2; the D is unclear. The CDR3 sequence is 13 residues long. Germline CDR1 reads SGDLS; CDR2 reads YYNGEE. Trimming removed 4 bases at V and 2 bases at J, with 9 bases between. The CDR3 nucleotides read TGTGCCAGCAGCTACAGAGCAAACTATGGCTACACCTTC. The encoded protein is CASSYRANYGYTF. Using reference TRBV9 and TRBJ1-2 for the parts outside the CDR3, the full variable domain is DSGVTQTPKHLITATGQRVTLRCSPRSGDLSVYWYQQSLDQGLQFLIQYYNGEERAKGNILERFSAQQFPDLHSELNLSSLELGDSALYFCASSYRANYGYTFGSGTRLTVV.

This clonotype showed up many times. This chain joins TRBV11-2 and TRBJ2-5; no clear D. This CDR3 contains 13 residues. Germline CDR1 SGHAT, CDR2 FQNNGV. V shed 5 bases and J shed 5 bases, with 12 bases lying between them. The CDR3 nucleotides read TGTGCCAGCAGCCTGGAAAGGGCGGAGACCCAGTACTTC. Amino acids: CASSLERAETQYF.

Only a few counts were recorded for this clonotype. This chain connects TRBV28 to TRBJ1-3; no definite D call. Trimming stripped 5 bases from V and 2 bases from J, with 10 bases between. Germline CDR1 reads MDHEN; CDR2 reads SYDVKM. CDR3 length equals 14 residues. CDR3 loop: CASSPVNAGNTIYF. CDR3 nucleotides: TGTGCCAGCAGTCCGGTAAATGCTGGAAACACCATATATTTT.

This chain joins TRBV27 and TRBJ1-6; D not resolved. Trimming took 2 bases from V and 7 from J, leaving 9 bases between them. This CDR3 region has 14 residues. Germline CDR1 is MNHEY and CDR2 is SMNVEV (reference sequence). CDR3 sequence reads: CASSLLSPNSPLHF. Written as DNA, the CDR3 is TGTGCCAGCAGTTTACTCTCGCCAAATTCACCCCTCCACTTT.

This clonotype was observed at least ten times. The rearrangement joins TRBV28 to TRBJ1-5; TRBD1 is a possible D gene (6 bases). The V and J ends lost 6 bases and 4 bases respectively, with 16 bases between them. This CDR3 comprises 15 residues. In germline, CDR1 is MDHEN, CDR2 SYDVKM. The CDR3 loop is CASSRRGNRNQPQHF. The CDR3 nucleotides read TGTGCCAGCAGCCGGAGGGGGAACAGAAATCAGCCCCAGCATTTT. The full variable domain, completed using reference TRBV28 and TRBJ1-5, is DVKVTQSSRYLVKRTGEKVFLECVQDMDHENMFWYRQDPGLGLRLIYFSYDVKMKEKGDIPEGYSVSREKKERFSLILESASTNQTSMYLCASSRRGNRNQPQHFGDGTRLSIL.

This clonotype was observed at least ten times. V usage is TRBV6-5 and J usage is TRBJ2-6, with D unresolved. Trimming removed 7 bases at V and 0 bases at J, with 16 bases between. The germline V gene has CDR1 MNHEY and CDR2 SVGAGI. This CDR3 comprises 17 residues. The CDR3 sequence: CASTKVGRSSGANVLTF. DNA of the CDR3: TGTGCCAGCACCAAGGTGGGCCGAAGCTCTGGGGCCAACGTCCTGACTTTC.

This clonotype was observed many times. The CDR3 region is CAISPTGLGEQYF. In DNA form, the CDR3 reads TGTGCCATCAGTCCGACCGGTCTGGGCGAGCAGTACTTC. V gene TRBV10-3 combines with J gene TRBJ2-7; D call uncertain. V lost 5 bases and J 6 bases, leaving 14 bases between the germline ends. Looked up from germline, CDR1 is ENHRY and CDR2 is SYGVKD. This CDR3 region has 13 residues.

This clonotype was picked up many times. The V call is TRBV2, the J call TRBJ1-2; possibly TRBD1 for D (5 bases). V was trimmed by 2 bases and J by 7 bases, leaving 17 bases between them. CDR3 length: 15 amino acids. CDR1 is SNHLY, CDR2 FYNNEI, per germline. The DNA of the CDR3 is TGTGCCAGCAGTGAAACGGGACGCATACACTCTGGCTACACCTTC. This gives the protein CASSETGRIHSGYTF.

This clonotype was seen many times. In nucleotides, the CDR3 is TGTGCCACTCAACCAATACAGGGAGACCAAGAGACCCAGTACTTC. The encoded protein is CATQPIQGDQETQYF. The chain combines TRBV28 with TRBJ2-5, with D possibly being TRBD1 (6 bases). CDR1 and CDR2 from the germline V gene are MDHEN and SYDVKM. V was pared by 10 bases and J by 0 bases, with 18 bases between. This CDR3 is 15 amino acids long.

The chain recombines TRBV6-2 or TRBV6-3 with TRBJ2-7; TRBD1 matches 9 bases. V was pared by 0 bases and J by 1 base, with 4 bases of the junction left unmatched. Looked up from germline, CDR1 is MNHEY and CDR2 is SVGEGT. CDR3 length: 16 amino acids. In nucleotides, the CDR3 is TGTGCCAGCAGTTACTCAGGGGACAGGGTATCCTACGAGCAGTACTTC. It yields the protein CASSYSGDRVSYEQYF.

There are many counts of this clonotype. This sequence joins TRBV28 and TRBJ1-5; TRBD1 matches at 8 bases. The junction had 10 bases not matched to a gene; V was cut back by 5 bases and J by 4 bases. This CDR3 has 16 residues. Per germline, CDR1 MDHEN and CDR2 SYDVKM. CDR3 amino acids: CASSKTGVLRNQPQHF. In DNA, the CDR3 is TGTGCCAGCAGTAAGACAGGGGTCTTGAGGAATCAGCCCCAGCATTTT.

This clonotype was counted at least ten times. The chain carries TRBV3-1 and TRBJ2-7; 12 bases align to TRBD2. Unmatched junction bases numbered 3, after V lost 0 bases and J lost 3 bases. Germline V lookup: CDR1 LGHDT, CDR2 YNNKEL (reference sequence). The CDR3 runs 16 residues. As DNA, the CDR3 is TGTGCCAGCAGCCAAGACCTGACTAGCGGGAGCTACGAGCAGTACTTC. Amino acids: CASSQDLTSGSYEQYF.

This clonotype was recorded at least ten times. The rearrangement joins TRBV29-1 to TRBJ2-1; 7 bases are shared with TRBD1. Unmatched junction bases numbered 12, after V lost 5 bases and J lost 5 bases. The germline V gene encodes CDR1 SQVTM and CDR2 ANQGSEA. CDR3 length: 15 amino acids. The CDR3 bases are TGCAGCGTTAAGGGTATACAGGGGATCGACAATGAGCAGTTCTTC. It translates to CSVKGIQGIDNEQFF.

This clonotype was counted many times. V usage is TRBV12-3 or TRBV12-4 and J usage is TRBJ2-2; 9 positions match TRBD2. Trimming at V came to 3 bases and at J to 1 base, leaving 3 bases not matched to a gene. CDR3 length: 16 amino acids. The CDR3, as DNA: TGTGCCAGCAGTTTGGGGACTAGCCTGAACACCGGGGAGCTGTTTTTT. Its protein product is CASSLGTSLNTGELFF.

The rearrangement joins TRBV18 to TRBJ1-3, with D perhaps matching TRBD1 (6 bases). Germline CDR1 reads KGHSH; CDR2 reads LQKENI. The CDR3 sequence is 18 residues long. The V gene lost 5 bases and the J gene lost 0 bases, with 20 bases spanning the gap. The CDR3 coding sequence is TGTGCCAGCTCAAACTTGCCGCGGGGGCCTCGCTCTGGAAACACCATATATTTT. Translating gives CASSNLPRGPRSGNTIYF.

This clonotype was seen at least ten times. The chain is built from TRBV28 and TRBJ2-7; 8 bases are a match to TRBD1. The germline V gene encodes CDR1 MDHEN and CDR2 SYDVKM. The V segment lost 5 bases and the J segment 10 bases; nucleotides outside the gene matches: 4. The CDR3 has 11 residues. The CDR3 nucleotides read TGTGCCAGCAGTATAGGACAGGGTCAGTACTTC. This encodes CASSIGQGQYF.

This clonotype was recorded many times. The V call is TRBV6-2 or TRBV6-3, the J call TRBJ2-2; the D call may be TRBD1 or TRBD2 (5 bases each). The germline gives CDR1 MNHEY, CDR2 SVGEGT. V shed 6 bases and J shed 3 bases, with 14 bases lying between them. This CDR3 has 15 amino acids. The CDR3 DNA reads TGTGCCAGCAGCCCCGGGACGGAGGACACCGGGGAGCTGTTTTTT. This translates into CASSPGTEDTGELFF.

This clonotype showed up many times. The V gene is TRBV10-3, the J gene TRBJ2-4, with 7 bases aligning to TRBD2. The CDR3 runs to 14 residues. CDR1 is ENHRY, CDR2 SYGVKD, per germline. Trimming removed 10 bases from V and 1 base from J; junction bases left unmatched: 7. CDR3 coding DNA: TGTGCCACTACCAGCGGGACCGCCAAAAACATTCAGTACTTC. Its protein product is CATTSGTAKNIQYF.